The 21 T cell receptor beta chains given below trace back to one sample, sequenced in a study of HIV-infected patients and healthy controls (TCRdb year 2014). The library relied on 5' RACE. The sample was run on an Illumina MiSeq. SuperScript III was used to reverse transcribe 500 ng RNA with primers targeting the alpha and beta constant regions. Separate alpha and beta chain libraries were made by chain-specific third strand synthesis with multiplexing indices. TCRdb reprocessed the public reads (quality trimming at Q25 with fastp, clone calling with MiXCR) and kept in-frame beta chains. Rows merge per CDR3 protein into single entries with the most common DNA and genes. For this sample there are under 20,000 distinct CDR3 sequences; about a tenth appear just once. The top ten clonotypes cover under 3.5% of the sample. Whole blood was used without fractionating the cells, so the repertoire represented all peripheral T cells without sorting.

The source material was blood. Every receptor here comes from an adult in good health.

Ten or more counts support this clonotype. V usage is TRBV10-3 and J usage is TRBJ2-3, with D hard to call. CDR1 is ENHRY, CDR2 SYGVKD, per germline. Trimming removed 3 bases at V and 2 bases at J, with 6 bases between. CDR3 length: 13 residues. DNA for the CDR3: TGTGCCATCAGTGATCCCCCCACAGATACGCAGTATTTT. This encodes CAISDPPTDTQYF.

Only a few counts were recorded for this clonotype. The V and J genes are TRBV20-1 and TRBJ2-7; D unresolved. Germline assignment: CDR1 DFQATT and CDR2 SNEGSKA (reference sequence). V was shortened by 0 bases and J by 7 bases, with 13 bases between the two germline ends. The CDR3 loop spans 13 amino acids. The CDR3 DNA sequence: TGCAGTGCTAGAGATGTGGGGTTGGGAGAGCAGTACTTC. It specifies CSARDVGLGEQYF.

This clonotype was picked up many times. The gene calls are TRBV12-3 or TRBV12-4 and TRBJ2-1; the D gene is possibly TRBD1 (5 bases). Between the trimmed V and J ends, which lost 5 bases and 0 bases, there was a span of 11 bases. The CDR3 contains 15 residues. CDR3 coding DNA: TGTGCCAGCAGTGGGGCCCCTCTCTCCTACAATGAGCAGTTCTTC. Encoded protein: CASSGAPLSYNEQFF.

In its sample, this clonotype ranks as medium-sized. The rearrangement uses TRBV6-5 and TRBJ2-2, with 9 bases aligning to TRBD2. Germline CDR1 is MNHEY and CDR2 is SVGAGI. The CDR3 is 14 residues long. The J segment lost 4 bases and the V segment lost 8 bases, leaving 5 bases of the junction unmatched. Here the CDR3 DNA reads TGTGCCAGCGGGGCGGGAGGGGGCACCGGGGAGCTGTTTTTT. It codes for CASGAGGGTGELFF.

This clonotype came up many times. The chain has TRBV7-9 and TRBJ2-5; perhaps TRBD2 as D (6 bases). The CDR3 consists of 14 residues. From germline, CDR1 is SEHNR and CDR2 FQNEAQ (reference sequence). The V end lost 5 bases, the J end lost 3 bases, and 13 bases lay between the germline ends. CDR3 sequence reads: CASSRSGGKETQYF. For the CDR3, the DNA is TGTGCCAGCAGCCGAAGCGGAGGGAAAGAGACCCAGTACTTC.

The V call is TRBV6-5, the J call TRBJ2-1; D is uncertain. CDR3 size: 13 residues. V shed 0 bases and J shed 10 bases, with 10 bases lying between them. CDR1 is MNHEY, CDR2 SVGAGI, per germline. CDR3 protein: CASSYSLPGEQFF. CDR3 sequence (DNA): TGTGCCAGCAGTTACTCCTTACCCGGAGAGCAGTTCTTC.

In its sample, this clonotype was seen a few times. The chain combines TRBV6-2 or TRBV6-3 with TRBJ2-3; 8 positions match TRBD2. CDR3 length equals 12 residues. Germline trimming cut 7 bases from V and 4 bases from J; bases unmatched to any gene: 1. Looked up from germline, CDR1 is MNHEY and CDR2 is SVGEGT. CDR3 nucleotide sequence: TGTGCCAGCATAGCGGGACCAGATACGCAGTATTTT. Translation gives CASIAGPDTQYF.

This clonotype was detected ten times or more. The J gene is TRBJ2-3, the V gene TRBV10-1; D not certain. The CDR3 contains 13 residues. V was pared by 3 bases and J by 1 base, with 5 bases between. Germline V gives CDR1 WNHNN, CDR2 SYGVQD (reference sequence). The CDR3 sequence: CASSEVGTDTQYF. The CDR3 DNA sequence: TGCGCCAGCAGTGAAGTCGGCACAGATACGCAGTATTTT.

Many counts were recorded for this clonotype. V is TRBV12-3 or TRBV12-4 and J is TRBJ2-7; 9 bases line up with TRBD2. V shed 6 bases and J 0 bases; nucleotides not matched to a gene: 3. The CDR3 sequence is 14 residues long. CDR3 amino acids: CASRLAGLSYEQYF. Written as DNA, the CDR3 is TGTGCCAGCAGACTAGCGGGTCTCTCCTACGAGCAGTACTTC.

By share, this clonotype counts as medium-sized. The rearrangement joins TRBV7-2 to TRBJ2-7; weak D call: TRBD2 (5 bases). The CDR3 is 13 residues long. Trimming removed 1 base from V and 7 bases from J, with 11 bases in between. From germline, CDR1 is SGHTA and CDR2 FQGNSA. The CDR3 coding sequence is TGTGCCAGCAGCTTAGAATCGGGGATGGAGCAGTACTTC. Encoded protein: CASSLESGMEQYF.

At least ten counts were recorded for this clonotype. In nucleotides, the CDR3 is TGTGCCAGCAGCTCTGGACTAGCGGAGAACACCGGGGAGCTGTTTTTT. As protein: CASSSGLAENTGELFF. This chain links TRBV9 with TRBJ2-2; 10 bases line up with TRBD2. The junction had 4 bases not matched to a gene; V was cut back by 4 bases and J by 1 base. The V gene's germline CDR1 is SGDLS and CDR2 YYNGEE. The CDR3 contains 16 residues.

The V and J genes are TRBV27 and TRBJ2-1; 9 bases fit TRBD2. V shed 2 bases, J shed 2 bases, and the junction held 1 base outside the gene matches. Germline V lookup: CDR1 MNHEY, CDR2 SMNVEV (reference sequence). This CDR3 comprises 15 residues. The chain's CDR3 is CASSLAGGPYNEQFF. The CDR3 DNA follows: TGTGCCAGCAGTTTAGCGGGAGGGCCCTACAATGAGCAGTTCTTC.

This clonotype was counted many times. The genes are TRBV29-1 and TRBJ2-7; TRBD2 matches at 8 bases. Unmatched junction bases numbered 4, after V lost 4 bases and J lost 2 bases. This CDR3 comprises 13 residues. The germline CDR1 and CDR2 sequences are SQVTM and ANQGSEA. The CDR3, as DNA: TGCAGCGTTGCCACTAGCGGCCCCTACGAGCAGTACTTC. It yields the protein CSVATSGPYEQYF.

By sample fraction, this clonotype is medium-sized (0.01 to 0.1%). This chain uses TRBV20-1 with TRBJ2-7, with 11 bases matching TRBD2. The CDR3 is 13 residues long. Germline values: CDR1 DFQATT, CDR2 SNEGSKA (reference sequence). V lost 6 bases and J lost 3; bases outside the gene matches: 4. Written as DNA, the CDR3 is TGCAGTGCGACGGGACTAGCGGACTACGAGCAGTACTTC. As protein: CSATGLADYEQYF.

This clonotype was picked up a small number of times. This chain joins TRBV29-1 and TRBJ2-7; 14 bases are shared with TRBD2. From germline, CDR1 is SQVTM and CDR2 ANQGSEA. CDR3 length: 16 amino acids. J was trimmed by 2 bases and V by 3 bases; bases with no gene match: 6. The CDR3 sequence: CSVEGTSGSLTYEQYF. The CDR3 DNA reads as TGCAGCGTTGAGGGGACTAGCGGGAGCCTTACCTACGAGCAGTACTTC.

By proportion, this clonotype is medium-sized. The V and J genes are TRBV7-2 and TRBJ2-3; tentatively, D is TRBD2 (6 bases). CDR3 length: 15 residues. V was cut by 5 bases and J by 5 bases, with 17 bases left in between. Germline V gives CDR1 SGHTA, CDR2 FQGNSA. The CDR3, as DNA: TGTGCCAGCAGCCCGAGGGGCGGGGCGGTAGATACGCAGTATTTT. Protein product: CASSPRGGAVDTQYF. The entire variable domain, with the rest obtained from reference TRBV7-2 and TRBJ2-3, is as follows: GAGVSQSPSNKVTEKGKDVELRCDPISGHTALYWYRQSLGQGLEFLIYFQGNSAPDKSGLPSDRFSAERTGGSVSTLTIQRTQQEDSAVYLCASSPRGGAVDTQYFGPGTRLTVL.

This clonotype is deemed medium-sized. This rearrangement joins TRBV6-5 to TRBJ1-1, with 7 bases fitting TRBD1. Germline V gene lookup returns CDR1 MNHEY and CDR2 SVGAGI. The length of the CDR3 is 14 residues. With V trimmed by 2 bases and J by 3 bases, 3 bases remained unmatched. The CDR3 reads CASSYTTGDTEAFF. CDR3 coding DNA: TGTGCCAGCAGTTACACAACAGGGGACACTGAAGCTTTCTTT.

The sample holds many counts of this clonotype. The DNA for the CDR3 is TGTGCCAGCAGCAGGGACAGGGGGCTTGGAGAGACCCAGTACTTC. Amino acids: CASSRDRGLGETQYF. The rearrangement links TRBV27 to TRBJ2-5, with 12 nucleotides matching TRBD1. The CDR3 length is 15 residues. After removal of 6 bases from V and 4 bases from J, the junction contained 6 bases not matched to a gene. Germline values: CDR1 MNHEY, CDR2 SMNVEV (reference sequence).

The chain couples TRBV19 to TRBJ2-3; TRBD1 might be the D (6 bases). CDR3 length: 14 residues. Germline V lookup: CDR1 LNHDA, CDR2 SQIVND (reference sequence). With 7 bases removed from V and 0 bases from J, the gap between germline ends came to 11 bases. In DNA, the CDR3 is TGTGCCAGTAAGCGGACAGAGAGCACAGATACGCAGTATTTT. Translation: CASKRTESTDTQYF.

This clonotype occurred a few times. The gene calls are TRBV12-5 and TRBJ2-4; D remains unclear. The germline V gene has CDR1 LGHNT and CDR2 FRNRAP. CDR3 length equals 16 residues. V was cut by 0 bases and J by 3 bases, with 12 bases left in between. Here the CDR3 reads CASGLVSGYDKNIQYF. CDR3 coding DNA: TGTGCTAGTGGTTTGGTATCCGGATATGACAAAAACATTCAGTACTTC. The full variable domain, rest sourced from reference TRBV12-5 and TRBJ2-4, is DARVTQTPRHKVTEMGQEVTMRCQPILGHNTVFWYRQTMMQGLELLAYFRNRAPLDDSGMPKDRFSAEMPDATLATLKIQPSEPRDSAVYFCASGLVSGYDKNIQYFGAGTRLSVL.

The chain links TRBV24-1 to TRBJ1-5; D not resolved. Germline V lookup: CDR1 KGHDR, CDR2 SFDVKD. The CDR3 is 11 residues long. The V and J ends lost 8 bases and 7 bases respectively, with 8 bases between them. The CDR3 DNA reads as TGTGCCACCATCGATCCCCAGCCCCAGCATTTT. Translation gives CATIDPQPQHF.